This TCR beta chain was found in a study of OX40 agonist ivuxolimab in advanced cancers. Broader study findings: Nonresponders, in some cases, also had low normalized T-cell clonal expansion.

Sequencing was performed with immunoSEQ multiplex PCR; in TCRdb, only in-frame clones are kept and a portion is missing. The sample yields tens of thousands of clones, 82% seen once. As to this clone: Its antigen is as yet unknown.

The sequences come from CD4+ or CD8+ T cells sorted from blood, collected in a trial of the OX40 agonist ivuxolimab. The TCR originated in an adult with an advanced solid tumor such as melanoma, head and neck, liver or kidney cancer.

The CDR3 protein is CASSLDLRRETQYF. The CDR3 nucleotides are TGTGCCAGCAGCTTGGACCTTCGGCGGGAGACCCAGTACTTC. The chain recombines TRBV7-9 with TRBJ2-5; unclear D gene. This CDR3 comprises 14 residues. The ends were cut back, 3 bases at V and 5 bases at J, with 13 bases in the middle. Germline lookup yields CDR1 SEHNR and CDR2 FQNEAQ (reference sequence). The variable domain in full, with the rest retrieved from reference TRBV7-9 and TRBJ2-5, is DTGVSQNPRHKITKRGQNVTFRCDPISEHNRLYWYRQTLGQGPEFLTYFQNEAQLEKSRLLSDRFSAERPKGSFSTLEIQRTEQGDSAMYLCASSLDLRRETQYFGPGTRLLVL.